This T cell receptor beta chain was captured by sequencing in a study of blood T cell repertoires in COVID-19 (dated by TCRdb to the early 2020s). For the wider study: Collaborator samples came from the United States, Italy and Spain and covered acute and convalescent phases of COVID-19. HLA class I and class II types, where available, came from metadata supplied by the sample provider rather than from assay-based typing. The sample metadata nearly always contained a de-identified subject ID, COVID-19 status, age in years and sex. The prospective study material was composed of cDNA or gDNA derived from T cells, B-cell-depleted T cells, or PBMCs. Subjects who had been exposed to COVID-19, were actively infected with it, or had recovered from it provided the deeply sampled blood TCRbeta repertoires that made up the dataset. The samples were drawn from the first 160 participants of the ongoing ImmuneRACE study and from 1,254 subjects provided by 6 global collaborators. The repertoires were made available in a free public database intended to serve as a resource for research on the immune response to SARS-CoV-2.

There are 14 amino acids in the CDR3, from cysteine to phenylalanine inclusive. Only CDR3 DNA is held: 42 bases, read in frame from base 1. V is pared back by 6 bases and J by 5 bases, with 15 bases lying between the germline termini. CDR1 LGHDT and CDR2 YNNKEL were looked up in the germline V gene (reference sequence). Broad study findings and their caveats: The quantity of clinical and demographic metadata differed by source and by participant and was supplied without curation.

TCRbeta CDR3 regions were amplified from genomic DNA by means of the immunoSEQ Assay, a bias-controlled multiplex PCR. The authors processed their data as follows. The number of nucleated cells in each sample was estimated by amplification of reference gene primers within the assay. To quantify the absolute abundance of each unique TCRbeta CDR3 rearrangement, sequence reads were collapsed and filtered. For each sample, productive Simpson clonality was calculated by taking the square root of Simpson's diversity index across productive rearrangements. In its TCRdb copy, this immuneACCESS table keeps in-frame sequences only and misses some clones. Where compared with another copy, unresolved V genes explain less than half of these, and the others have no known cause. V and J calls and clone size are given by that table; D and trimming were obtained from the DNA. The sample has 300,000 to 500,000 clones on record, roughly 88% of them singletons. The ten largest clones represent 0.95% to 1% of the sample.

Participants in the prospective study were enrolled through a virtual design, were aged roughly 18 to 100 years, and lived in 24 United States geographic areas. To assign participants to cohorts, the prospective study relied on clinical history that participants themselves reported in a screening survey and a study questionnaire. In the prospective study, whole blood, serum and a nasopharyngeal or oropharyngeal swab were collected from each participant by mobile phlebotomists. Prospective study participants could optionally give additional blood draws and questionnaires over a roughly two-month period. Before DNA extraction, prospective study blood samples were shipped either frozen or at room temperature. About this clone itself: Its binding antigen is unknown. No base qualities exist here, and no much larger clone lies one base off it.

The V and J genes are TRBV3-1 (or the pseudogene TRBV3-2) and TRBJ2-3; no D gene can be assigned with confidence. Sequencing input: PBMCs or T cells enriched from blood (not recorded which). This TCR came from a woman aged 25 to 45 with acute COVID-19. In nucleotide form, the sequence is TGTGCCAGCAGTCCTGCGCGGCCCGGAGATACGCAGTATTTT. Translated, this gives CASSPARPGDTQYF.